These 14 T cell receptor beta chains came from one sample sequenced in a study of Ad26.COV2.S vaccination and SARS-CoV-2 variants. Sequencing was performed with immunoSEQ multiplex PCR; in TCRdb, only in-frame clones are kept and a portion is missing. The data show around 500,000 clones, roughly nine tenths seen once. Treatment noted: 15 to 20 received Ad26.COV2.S at low or high dose, single or two shots; roughly five received placebo; per-sample allocation not given. Samples were taken on day 63 after the first vaccine or placebo injection. The source was peripheral blood, collected in a trial of Ad26.COV2.S vaccine versus placebo. These receptors were collected from a person between 18 and 59 years old who received the Ad26.COV2.S COVID-19 vaccine or a placebo.

This chain joins TRBV15 and TRBJ2-7; 9 bases line up with TRBD2. J lost 5 bases, V lost 3 bases, and 8 bases had no gene match. The CDR3 runs 15 residues. Germline V gene data show CDR1 as LNHNV and CDR2 as YYDKDF (reference sequence). This chain's CDR3 is CATSRILAGANEQYF. The CDR3 bases are TGTGCCACCAGCAGGATACTAGCGGGCGCGAACGAGCAGTACTTC.

The gene calls are TRBV15 and TRBJ2-6; no clear D. Deletions cut 8 bases from V and 0 bases from J, with 17 bases between. Germline V gene data show CDR1 as LNHNV and CDR2 as YYDKDF (reference sequence). The CDR3 has 17 amino acids. The CDR3 spells CATRTVQGPSGANVLTF. The CDR3 bases are TGTGCCACCCGAACTGTCCAAGGACCCTCTGGGGCCAACGTCCTGACTTTC.

This chain links TRBV6-5 with TRBJ1-1, with D perhaps matching TRBD1 (5 bases). This CDR3 is 15 amino acids long. V shed 7 bases and J shed 4 bases, with 19 bases lying between them. Per germline, CDR1 MNHEY and CDR2 SVGAGI. CDR3 sequence reads: CASTRGRVGLTEAFF. The CDR3 DNA is TGTGCCAGCACCAGAGGGAGAGTGGGACTCACTGAAGCTTTCTTT.

The rearrangement links TRBV6-5 to TRBJ1-1; D uncertain. This CDR3 has 14 residues. The ends were cut back, 4 bases at V and 0 bases at J, with 9 bases in the middle. Germline-derived CDR1 and CDR2 are MNHEY and SVGAGI. Here the CDR3 DNA reads TGTGCCAGCAGTTCCGGACGGATGAACACTGAAGCTTTCTTT. Translated: CASSSGRMNTEAFF.

This chain links TRBV7-3 with TRBJ1-6; D is ambiguous. CDR1 and CDR2 from the germline V gene are SGHTA and FQGTGA. There are 15 residues in the CDR3. V was cut by 0 bases and J by 7 bases, with 10 bases left in between. The CDR3 bases are TGTGCCAGCAGCTTAACCGGGTCTCGAAATTCACCCCTCCACTTT. It codes for CASSLTGSRNSPLHF.

This chain uses TRBV6-5 with TRBJ2-7; D gene unclear. CDR3 length: 15 amino acids. Trimming removed 0 bases at V and 2 bases at J, with 11 bases between. Germline V gives CDR1 MNHEY, CDR2 SVGAGI. The CDR3 loop is CASSYSSHSPYEQYF. CDR3 DNA: TGTGCCAGCAGTTACTCGAGTCACAGCCCCTACGAGCAGTACTTC.

In DNA, the CDR3 is TGTGCCAGCAGGGGACAGGCGGGCGGGGAGCTGTTTTTT. It translates to CASRGQAGGELFF. This chain connects TRBV7-3 to TRBJ2-2; 8 nucleotides align to TRBD1. V lost 6 bases, J lost 7 bases, and 4 bases stayed unmatched. Per the germline V gene, CDR1 is SGHTA and CDR2 is FQGTGA. This CDR3 is built from 13 residues.

The J gene is TRBJ1-6, the V gene TRBV19; 10 positions match TRBD1. The CDR3 runs to 16 residues. Trimming took 7 bases from V and 10 from J; bases not matched to a gene: 13. Germline V lookup: CDR1 LNHDA, CDR2 SQIVND (reference sequence). CDR3 loop: CASKNMDRGSESPLHF. The CDR3 DNA is TGTGCCAGTAAAAATATGGACAGGGGGTCAGAATCACCCCTCCACTTT.

The rearrangement joins TRBV7-9 to TRBJ1-2; TRBD1 aligns across 8 bases. CDR3 length: 16 residues. V shed 3 bases and J 7 bases; nucleotides not matched to a gene: 13. CDR1 is SEHNR and CDR2 is FQNEAQ in the germline V gene (reference sequence). CDR3 residues: CASSFPSTAGGGGYTF. CDR3 bases: TGTGCCAGCAGCTTCCCCTCGACCGCAGGGGGCGGTGGCTACACCTTC. The whole variable domain, filled in from reference TRBV7-9 and TRBJ1-2, reads DTGVSQNPRHKITKRGQNVTFRCDPISEHNRLYWYRQTLGQGPEFLTYFQNEAQLEKSRLLSDRFSAERPKGSFSTLEIQRTEQGDSAMYLCASSFPSTAGGGGYTFGSGTRLTVV.

The V gene is TRBV27, the J gene TRBJ2-3; 9 bases are a match to TRBD2. The trim removed 5 bases at V and 2 bases at J, leaving 8 bases unmatched. Germline loops: CDR1 MNHEY, CDR2 SMNVEV (reference sequence). CDR3 length equals 16 residues. For the CDR3, the DNA is TGTGCCAGCAGTGGTAGCGGGAGAGGACCCACAGATACGCAGTATTTT. Protein product: CASSGSGRGPTDTQYF.

This clone was counted only a few times. This rearrangement joins TRBV27 to TRBJ2-7; D perhaps matches TRBD1 (6 bases). V lost 3 bases and J 7 bases, leaving 13 bases between the germline ends. The CDR3 is 13 residues long. Germline-derived CDR1 and CDR2 are MNHEY and SMNVEV (reference sequence). The DNA for the CDR3 is TGTGCCAGCAGTTTTCAGGGGACGGGGGAGCAGTACTTC. Translating it yields CASSFQGTGEQYF.

This sequence joins TRBV6-5 and TRBJ2-3; 8 bases line up with TRBD2. Trimming took 6 bases from V and 14 from J; bases not matched to a gene: 13. CDR1 and CDR2 (germline): MNHEY, SVGAGI. This CDR3 is built from 13 residues. This chain's CDR3 is CASSYPGTRVLYF. As DNA, the CDR3 is TGTGCCAGCAGCTACCCCGGGACTAGAGTGCTGTATTTT.

The chain has TRBV24-1 and TRBJ2-2; D gene unclear. Germline CDR1 is KGHDR and CDR2 is SFDVKD. CDR3 length: 17 residues. The V end lost 3 bases, the J end lost 0 bases, and 13 bases lay between the germline ends. The CDR3 spells CATSDPEQETNTGELFF. CDR3 DNA sequence: TGTGCCACCAGTGATCCAGAGCAGGAGACGAACACCGGGGAGCTGTTTTTT.

This chain connects TRBV28 to TRBJ1-2; the D is unclear. Germline CDR1 is MDHEN and CDR2 is SYDVKM. The CDR3 is 12 amino acids. V lost 7 bases and J 1 base, leaving 7 bases between the germline ends. The CDR3 loop is CASISRNYGYTF. CDR3 DNA sequence: TGTGCCAGCATTTCCCGTAACTATGGCTACACCTTC.